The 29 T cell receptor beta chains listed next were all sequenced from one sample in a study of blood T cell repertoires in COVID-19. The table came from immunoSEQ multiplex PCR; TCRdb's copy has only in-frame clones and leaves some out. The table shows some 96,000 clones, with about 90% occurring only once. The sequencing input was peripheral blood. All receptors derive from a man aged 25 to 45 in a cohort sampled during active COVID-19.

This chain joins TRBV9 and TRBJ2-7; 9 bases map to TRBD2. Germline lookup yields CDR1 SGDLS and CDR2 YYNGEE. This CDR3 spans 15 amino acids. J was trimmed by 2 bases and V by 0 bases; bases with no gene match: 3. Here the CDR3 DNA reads TGTGCCAGCAGCGTAGGGGTAGCGGGGGCCTACGAGCAGTACTTC. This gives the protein CASSVGVAGAYEQYF.

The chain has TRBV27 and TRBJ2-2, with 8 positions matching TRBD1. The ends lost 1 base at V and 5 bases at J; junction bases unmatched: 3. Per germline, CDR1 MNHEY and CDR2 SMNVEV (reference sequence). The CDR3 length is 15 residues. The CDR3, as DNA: TGTGCCAGCAGTTTATATGACAGGGGAACCGGGGAGCTGTTTTTT. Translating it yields CASSLYDRGTGELFF.

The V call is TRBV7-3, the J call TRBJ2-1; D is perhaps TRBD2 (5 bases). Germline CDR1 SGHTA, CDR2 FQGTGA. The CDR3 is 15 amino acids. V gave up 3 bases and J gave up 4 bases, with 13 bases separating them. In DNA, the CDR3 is TGTGCCAGCAGCTTTTCGGGTACGGGGTACAATGAGCAGTTCTTC. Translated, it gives CASSFSGTGYNEQFF.

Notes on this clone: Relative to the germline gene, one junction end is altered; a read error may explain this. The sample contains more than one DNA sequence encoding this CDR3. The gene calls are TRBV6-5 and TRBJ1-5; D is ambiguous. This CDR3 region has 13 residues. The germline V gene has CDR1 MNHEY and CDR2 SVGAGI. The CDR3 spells CASSYGENQPQHF. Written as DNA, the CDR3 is TGTGCCAGCAGTTACGGGGAGAATCAGCCTCAGCATTTT.

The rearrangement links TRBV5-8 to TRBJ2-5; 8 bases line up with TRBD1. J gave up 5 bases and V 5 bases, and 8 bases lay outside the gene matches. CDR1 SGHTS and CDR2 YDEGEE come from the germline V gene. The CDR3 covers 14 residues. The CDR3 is CASRRQGAGETQYF. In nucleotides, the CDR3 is TGTGCCAGCAGGCGCCAGGGGGCGGGGGAGACCCAGTACTTC.

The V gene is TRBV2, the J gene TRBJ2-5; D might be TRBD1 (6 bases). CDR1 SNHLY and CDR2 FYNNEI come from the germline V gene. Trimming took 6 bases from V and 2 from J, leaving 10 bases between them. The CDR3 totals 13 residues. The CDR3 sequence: CASSRGGQETQYF. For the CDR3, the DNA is TGTGCCAGCAGCAGGGGTGGACAAGAGACCCAGTACTTC.

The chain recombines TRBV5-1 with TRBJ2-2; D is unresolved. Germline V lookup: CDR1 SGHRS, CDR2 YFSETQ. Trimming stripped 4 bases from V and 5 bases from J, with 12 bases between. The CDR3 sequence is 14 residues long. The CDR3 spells CASSLPIDTGELFF. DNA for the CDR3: TGCGCCAGCAGCCTCCCTATCGATACCGGGGAGCTGTTTTTT.

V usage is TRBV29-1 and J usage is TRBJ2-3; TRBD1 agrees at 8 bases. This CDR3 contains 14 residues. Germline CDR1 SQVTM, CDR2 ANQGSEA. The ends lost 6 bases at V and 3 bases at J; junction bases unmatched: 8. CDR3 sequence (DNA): TGCAGCGTCAGACAGGGGATACAGACAGATACGCAGTATTTT. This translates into CSVRQGIQTDTQYF.

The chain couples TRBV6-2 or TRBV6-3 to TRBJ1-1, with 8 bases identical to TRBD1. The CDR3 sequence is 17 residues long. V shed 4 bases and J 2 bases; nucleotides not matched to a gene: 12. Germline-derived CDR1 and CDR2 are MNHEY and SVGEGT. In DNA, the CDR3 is TGTGCCAGCAGTTCCTTGGACAGGGTGGGGGCCAACACTGAAGCTTTCTTT. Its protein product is CASSSLDRVGANTEAFF.

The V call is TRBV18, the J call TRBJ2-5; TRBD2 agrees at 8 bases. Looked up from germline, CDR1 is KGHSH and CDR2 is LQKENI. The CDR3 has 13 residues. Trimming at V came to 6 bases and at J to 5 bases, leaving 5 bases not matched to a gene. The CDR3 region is CASSAGGEETQYF. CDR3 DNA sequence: TGTGCCAGCTCCGCGGGGGGCGAGGAGACCCAGTACTTC.

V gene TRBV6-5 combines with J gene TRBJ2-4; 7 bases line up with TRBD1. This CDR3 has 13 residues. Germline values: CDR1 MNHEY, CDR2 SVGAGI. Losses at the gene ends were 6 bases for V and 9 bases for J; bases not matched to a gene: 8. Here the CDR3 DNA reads TGTGCCAGCAGAAACAGGGGTAGTGTCATTCAGTACTTC. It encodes CASRNRGSVIQYF.

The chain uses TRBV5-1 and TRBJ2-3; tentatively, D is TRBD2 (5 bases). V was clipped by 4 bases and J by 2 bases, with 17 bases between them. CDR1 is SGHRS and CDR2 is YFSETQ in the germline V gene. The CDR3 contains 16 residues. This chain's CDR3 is CASSPGRAFITDTQYF. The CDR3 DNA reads TGCGCCAGCAGCCCCGGGCGGGCCTTCATCACAGATACGCAGTATTTT.

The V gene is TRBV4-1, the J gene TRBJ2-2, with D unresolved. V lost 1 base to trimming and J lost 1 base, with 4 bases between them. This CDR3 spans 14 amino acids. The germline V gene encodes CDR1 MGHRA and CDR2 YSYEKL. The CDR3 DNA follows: TGCGCCAGCAGCCAAGGTCTGAACACCGGGGAGCTGTTTTTT. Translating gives CASSQGLNTGELFF.

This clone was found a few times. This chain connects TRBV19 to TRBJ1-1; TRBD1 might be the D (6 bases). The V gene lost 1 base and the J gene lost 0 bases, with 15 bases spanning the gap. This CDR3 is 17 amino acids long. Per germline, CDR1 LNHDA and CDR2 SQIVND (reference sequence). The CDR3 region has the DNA TGTGCCAGTAGTATAGGCCGCCGGGGACATTTGAACACTGAAGCTTTCTTT. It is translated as CASSIGRRGHLNTEAFF.

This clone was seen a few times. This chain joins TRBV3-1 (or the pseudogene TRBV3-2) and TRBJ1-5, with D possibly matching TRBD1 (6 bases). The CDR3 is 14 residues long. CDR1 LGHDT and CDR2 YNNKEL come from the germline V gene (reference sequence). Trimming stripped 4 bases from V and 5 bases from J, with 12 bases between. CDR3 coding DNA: TGTGCCAGCAGCCCCTCGGGGGGCCATCAGCCCCAGCATTTT. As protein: CASSPSGGHQPQHF.

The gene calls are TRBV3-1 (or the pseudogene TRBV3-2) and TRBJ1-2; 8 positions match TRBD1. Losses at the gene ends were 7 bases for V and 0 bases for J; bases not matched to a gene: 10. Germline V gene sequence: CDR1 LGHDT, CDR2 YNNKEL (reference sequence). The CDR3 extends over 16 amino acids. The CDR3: CASTPNPDRANYGYTF. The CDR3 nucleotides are TGTGCCAGCACCCCTAACCCGGACAGGGCTAACTATGGCTACACCTTC.

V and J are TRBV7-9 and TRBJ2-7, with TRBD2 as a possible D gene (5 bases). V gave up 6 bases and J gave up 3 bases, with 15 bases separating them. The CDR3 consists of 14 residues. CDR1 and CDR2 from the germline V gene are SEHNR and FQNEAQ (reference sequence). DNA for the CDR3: TGTGCCAGCAGAGCCCGAGGACTGGACTACGAGCAGTACTTC. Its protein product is CASRARGLDYEQYF.

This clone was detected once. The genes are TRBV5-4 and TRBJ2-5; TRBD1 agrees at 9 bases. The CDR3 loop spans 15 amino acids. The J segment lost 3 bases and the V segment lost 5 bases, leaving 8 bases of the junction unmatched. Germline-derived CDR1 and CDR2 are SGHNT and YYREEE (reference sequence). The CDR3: CASSRPGQGEETQYF. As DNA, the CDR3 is TGTGCCAGCAGTCGGCCGGGACAGGGAGAAGAGACCCAGTACTTC.

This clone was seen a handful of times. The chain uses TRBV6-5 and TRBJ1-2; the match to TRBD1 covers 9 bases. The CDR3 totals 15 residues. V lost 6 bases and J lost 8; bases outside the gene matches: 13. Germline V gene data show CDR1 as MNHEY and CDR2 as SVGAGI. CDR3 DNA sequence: TGTGCCAGCAGGGACTCGGGACAGGGCCTTCTAGGCTACACCTTC. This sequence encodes CASRDSGQGLLGYTF.

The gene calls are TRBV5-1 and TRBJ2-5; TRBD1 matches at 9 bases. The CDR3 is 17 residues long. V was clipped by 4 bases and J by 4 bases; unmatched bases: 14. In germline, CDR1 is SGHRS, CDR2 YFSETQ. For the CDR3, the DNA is TGCGCCAGCAGCCCCGAGGGGGGACAGGGAAAGAGAGAGACCCAGTACTTC. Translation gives CASSPEGGQGKRETQYF.

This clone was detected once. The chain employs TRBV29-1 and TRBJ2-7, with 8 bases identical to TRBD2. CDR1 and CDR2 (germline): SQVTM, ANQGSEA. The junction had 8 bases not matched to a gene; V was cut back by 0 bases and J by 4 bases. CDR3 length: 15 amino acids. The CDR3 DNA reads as TGCAGCGTTGAAGATGGGTATAGCGGGGTATACGAGCAGTACTTC. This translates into CSVEDGYSGVYEQYF.

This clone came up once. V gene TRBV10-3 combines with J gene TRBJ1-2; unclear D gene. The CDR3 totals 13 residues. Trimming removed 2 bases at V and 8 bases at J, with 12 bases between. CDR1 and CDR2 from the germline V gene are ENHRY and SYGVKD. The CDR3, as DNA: TGTGCCATCAGTGAGGAACAGATCTGGGGCTACACCTTC. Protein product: CAISEEQIWGYTF.

The CDR3 DNA follows: TGTGCCAGCAGCTTACCGGACAGGGTCGACACCGGGGAGCTGTTTTTT. Its translation is CASSLPDRVDTGELFF. J is TRBJ2-2 and V is TRBV7-2; 8 bases line up with TRBD1. Germline V gene lookup returns CDR1 SGHTA and CDR2 FQGNSA. The CDR3 is 16 amino acids. With 2 bases clipped from V and 3 bases from J, the junction kept 5 bases outside the gene matches.

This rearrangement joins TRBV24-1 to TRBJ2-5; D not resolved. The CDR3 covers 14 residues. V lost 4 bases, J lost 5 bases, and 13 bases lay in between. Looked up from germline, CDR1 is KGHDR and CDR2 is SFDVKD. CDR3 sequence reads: CATSDHTPSETQYF. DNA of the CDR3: TGTGCCACCAGTGACCACACCCCGTCCGAGACCCAGTACTTC.

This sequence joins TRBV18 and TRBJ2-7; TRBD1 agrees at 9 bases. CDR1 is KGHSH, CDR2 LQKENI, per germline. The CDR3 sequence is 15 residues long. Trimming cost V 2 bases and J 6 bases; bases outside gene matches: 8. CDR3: CASSPELQGASEQYF. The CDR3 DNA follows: TGTGCCAGCTCACCAGAACTACAGGGGGCTAGCGAGCAGTACTTC.

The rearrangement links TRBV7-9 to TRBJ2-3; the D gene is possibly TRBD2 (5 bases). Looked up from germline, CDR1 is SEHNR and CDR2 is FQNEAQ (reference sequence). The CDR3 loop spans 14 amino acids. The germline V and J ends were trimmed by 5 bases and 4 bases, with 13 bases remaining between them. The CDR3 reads CASSARTGADTQYF. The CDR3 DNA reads TGTGCCAGCAGCGCTAGGACTGGGGCAGATACGCAGTATTTT.

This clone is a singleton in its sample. Here the CDR3 DNA reads TGTGCCAGCAGTAGGACCGGGACAGGGGCTAGTTCACCCCTCCACTTT. It encodes CASSRTGTGASSPLHF. V and J are TRBV27 and TRBJ1-6; 10 bases map to TRBD1. V shed 5 bases and J 9 bases; nucleotides not matched to a gene: 10. The CDR3 sequence is 16 residues long. The V gene's germline CDR1 is MNHEY and CDR2 SMNVEV (reference sequence).

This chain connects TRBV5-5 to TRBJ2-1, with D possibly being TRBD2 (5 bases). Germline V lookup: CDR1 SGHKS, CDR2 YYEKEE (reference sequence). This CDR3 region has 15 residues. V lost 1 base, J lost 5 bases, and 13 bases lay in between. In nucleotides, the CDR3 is TGTGCCAGCAGCTTGCCGGGGAGCTTGGACAATGAGCAGTTCTTC. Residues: CASSLPGSLDNEQFF.

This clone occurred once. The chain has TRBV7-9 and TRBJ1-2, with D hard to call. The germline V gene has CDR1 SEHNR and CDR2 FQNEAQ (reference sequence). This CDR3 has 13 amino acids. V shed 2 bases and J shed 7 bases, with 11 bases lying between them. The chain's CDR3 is CASSLKLGAGYTF. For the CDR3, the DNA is TGTGCCAGCAGCTTAAAGCTGGGAGCTGGCTACACCTTC.